One and the same sample provided the 21 T cell receptor beta chains below, sequenced in a study of tumor-infiltrating lymphocytes in primary liver carcinoma. With around 500 ng total RNA as template and a constant-region primer, TCR beta cDNA was made. Three nested multiplex PCR rounds, a slightly modified ARM-PCR method, built the TCR beta libraries. The first two PCR rounds used TRBV1-TRBV30 primers with a Cbeta primer, 9 to 10 cycles each. Via MiXCR, TCRdb re-called the multiplex PCR reads, giving one row per CDR3 protein. The sample lists approximately 100,000 distinct CDR3 sequences, approximately 70% occurring once. From around 20-30 mg of unsorted bulk tissue, DNA and RNA were co-extracted together. Material: liver tumor tissue from sampling region 2. Subset reported: tumor region T2, inferior pole. All receptors derive from a woman aged 55-70 years with primary liver carcinoma and hepatitis B virus infection.

Comment on this clonotype: At one end, the junction sequence differs from germline, possibly due to a read error. The chain has TRBV5-5 and TRBJ1-2, with TRBD1 identical over 8 bases. The CDR3 spans 15 residues. Germline lookup yields CDR1 SGHKS and CDR2 YYEKEE (reference sequence). The CDR3 reads CASSWDRRANYDYTF. The CDR3 DNA reads as TGTGCCAGCAGCTGGGACAGGAGGGCTAACTATGACTACACTTTC.

Concerning this clonotype: A clone one base away is much larger, so this may be a read error. V and J are TRBV28 and TRBJ2-7, with 7 bases lining up with TRBD1. The CDR3 sequence is 14 residues long. Germline CDR1 MDHEN, CDR2 SYDVKM. This CDR3 reads CVSSRTGSVREQYF. The CDR3 DNA reads TGTGTCAGCAGCCGGACAGGATCGGTGCGCGAGCAGTACTTC. The whole variable domain, remainder taken from reference TRBV28 and TRBJ2-7, is DVKVTQSSRYLVKRTGEKVFLECVQDMDHENMFWYRQDPGLGLRLIYFSYDVKMKEKGDIPEGYSVSREKKERFSLILESASTNQTSMYLCVSSRTGSVREQYFGPGTRLTVT.

On this clonotype itself: The junction departs from the called germline gene at one end, perhaps through a read error. The chain employs TRBV29-1 and TRBJ2-2; 8 positions match TRBD2. Per germline, CDR1 SQVTM and CDR2 ANQGSEA. This CDR3 has 15 residues. The CDR3: CSVVTGTRDTGELFF. The CDR3 nucleotides read TGCAGCGTCGTAACCGGGACTAGAGACACAGGGGAGCTGTTTTTT.

This clonotype turned up a few times. The genes are TRBV7-9 and TRBJ2-2; weak D call: TRBD1 (6 bases). V shed 7 bases and J shed 3 bases, with 12 bases lying between them. Germline lookup yields CDR1 SEHNR and CDR2 FQNEAQ (reference sequence). CDR3 length: 14 amino acids. CDR3 coding DNA: TGTGCCAGCACCAGGGGTTTAGACACCGGGGAGCTGTTTTTT. The encoded protein is CASTRGLDTGELFF.

The CDR3 is CASSHPRGLRADLPLHF. DNA for the CDR3: TGTGCCAGCAGTCACCCACGGGGTTTACGTGCGGATTTACCCCTCCACTTT. The gene calls are TRBV6-5 and TRBJ1-6; unclear D gene. CDR3 size: 17 residues. Trimming removed 5 bases at V and 12 bases at J, with 26 bases between. Germline V gives CDR1 MNHEY, CDR2 SVGAGI.

This rearrangement joins TRBV6-1 to TRBJ1-2; D gene unclear. This CDR3 comprises 13 residues. In germline, CDR1 is MNHNS, CDR2 SASEGT. V lost 11 bases and J lost 1, with 14 bases in between. The CDR3 nucleotides read TGTGCCTCGAAGGCGGGCCATAACTATGGCTACACCTTC. This translates into CASKAGHNYGYTF.

As to this clonotype: A much larger clone is a single base away; this may be a read error. This sequence joins TRBV12-3 or TRBV12-4 and TRBJ2-1; 7 nucleotides agree with TRBD2. The CDR3 contains 17 residues. V gave up 0 bases and J gave up 7 bases; unmatched junction bases: 12. CDR3: CASSLAPCGSLGNEQFF. In DNA form, the CDR3 reads TGTGCCAGCAGTTTAGCGCCTTGCGGGAGCTTGGGTAATGAGCAGTTCTTC.

On this clonotype: It may be a read error: a sequence one base away is much more abundant. The genes are TRBV28 and TRBJ2-1; 7 nucleotides match TRBD1. Trimming cost V 8 bases and J 8 bases; bases outside gene matches: 12. Germline CDR1 and CDR2: MDHEN and SYDVKM. The CDR3 totals 14 residues. CDR3 loop: CASHRQGLYDEQFF. The CDR3 nucleotides are TGTGCCAGCCACAGACAGGGTTTGTACGATGAGCAGTTCTTC.

The chain employs TRBV12-3 or TRBV12-4 and TRBJ1-2, with D hard to call. V dropped 4 bases and J dropped 2 bases, with 11 bases sitting between them. The CDR3 is 14 amino acids. CDR3 DNA: TGTGCCAGCAGTTCCTGGATAGGGAACTATGGCTACACCTTC. Translated: CASSSWIGNYGYTF.

To note about this clonotype: At one boundary the junction diverges from the germline segment, which might be a read error. Written as DNA, the CDR3 is TGCAGCGTCAGACAGGGGGACAACACTGAAGCTTTCTTC. Protein sequence: CSVRQGDNTEAFF. This chain uses TRBV29-1 with TRBJ1-1; 9 nucleotides agree with TRBD1. This CDR3 is built from 13 residues. In germline, CDR1 is SQVTM, CDR2 ANQGSEA.

In the case of this clonotype: This CDR3 fails to terminate in the conserved phenylalanine or tryptophan, so it likely reflects a read error. The genes are TRBV11-2 and TRBJ2-7; D call uncertain. CDR1 SGHAT and CDR2 FQNNGV come from the germline V gene. CDR3 length: 13 residues. The CDR3 DNA follows: TGTGCCAGCAGCTTACCAATAGCCTACGAACAGTACTAC. It translates to CASSLPIAYEQYY.

Concerning this clonotype: This may stem from a read error, because a much larger clone lies one nucleotide away. The chain couples TRBV5-1 to TRBJ1-6, with D unresolved. The V end lost 4 bases, the J end lost 8 bases, and 10 bases lay between the germline ends. The germline CDR1 and CDR2 sequences are SGHRS and YFSETQ. This CDR3 spans 13 amino acids. CDR3 bases: TGCGCCAGCAGCACAGAACAGCATTCACCCCTCCACTTT. Its translation: CASSTEQHSPLHF.

With respect to this clonotype: A read error may produce the germline difference seen at one junction end. This chain connects TRBV7-2 to TRBJ2-1; 9 nucleotides line up with TRBD2. Germline CDR1 and CDR2: SGHTA and FQGNSA. There are 15 residues in the CDR3. CDR3 sequence reads: CAGSLMTSGLNEQFF. The CDR3 DNA follows: TGTGCCGGCAGCTTAATGACTAGCGGCCTCAATGAGCAGTTCTTC.

The chain links TRBV6-5 to TRBJ2-7; a weak D match, TRBD1 (6 bases). The CDR3 consists of 15 residues. V was cut by 7 bases and J by 5 bases, with 21 bases left in between. The germline V gene has CDR1 MNHEY and CDR2 SVGAGI. This CDR3 reads CASKALQGIVDEQYF. The CDR3 bases are TGTGCCAGCAAAGCCTTACAGGGAATTGTCGACGAGCAGTACTTC.

This clonotype was seen repeatedly, ten times or more. The V and J genes are TRBV5-6 and TRBJ2-1; 8 bases are shared with TRBD2. The CDR3 is made up of 16 amino acids. Trimming at V came to 1 base and at J to 7 bases, leaving 10 bases not matched to a gene. Per the germline V gene, CDR1 is SGHDT and CDR2 is YYEEEE. The CDR3 here is CASSLLWSGSYNEQFF. The CDR3, as DNA: TGTGCCAGCAGCTTGCTGTGGAGCGGGAGTTATAATGAGCAGTTCTTC.

Points on this clonotype: Given the absence of the conserved phenylalanine or tryptophan at the CDR3 end, a read error is likely. The J gene is TRBJ2-1, the V gene TRBV11-2; 7 bases are a match to TRBD2. This CDR3 is built from 13 residues. V shed 5 bases and J 10 bases; nucleotides not matched to a gene: 8. The germline CDR1 and CDR2 sequences are SGHAT and FQNNGV. CDR3 protein: CASSRTSGAEQFS. The DNA of the CDR3 is TGTGCCAGCAGCAGGACTAGTGGGGCAGAGCAGTTCTCC.

Remarks on this clonotype: This is likely a read error, given that the CDR3 carries no conserved phenylalanine or tryptophan at its end. The chain is built from TRBV11-3 and TRBJ2-7, with 11 bases aligning to TRBD1. The trim removed 7 bases at V and 3 bases at J, leaving 8 bases unmatched. Looked up from germline, CDR1 is SGHNT and CDR2 is YENEEA. There are 15 residues in the CDR3. Here the CDR3 reads CASNPGTGGNYEQYL. As DNA, the CDR3 is TGTGCCAGCAACCCCGGGACAGGGGGTAACTACGAGCAGTACCTC.

This clonotype showed up just a few times. A read error is possible here, since a much larger clone lies one base away. The chain couples TRBV5-6 to TRBJ2-7; maybe TRBD1 (6 bases). Germline CDR1 is SGHDT and CDR2 is YYEEEE. The CDR3 has 14 amino acids. V shed 4 bases and J shed 2 bases, with 13 bases lying between them. CDR3 coding DNA: TGTGCCAGCAGCGCCTGGGACAAACCCTACGAGCAGTACTTC. Translated: CASSAWDKPYEQYF.

In regard to this clonotype: Possible read error: a much larger clone is one base away. The chain couples TRBV5-1 to TRBJ2-4; the match to TRBD1 covers 8 bases. Per the germline V gene, CDR1 is SGHRS and CDR2 is YFSETQ. The CDR3 runs to 15 residues. The CDR3 coding sequence is TGCGCCAGCAGCCCTAGTACAGGGGGGCGAAACACTCAGTACTTC. Residues: CASSPSTGGRNTQYF.

The CDR3, as DNA: TGTGCCAGCAGCTTAAGGACTAGCAGTTACTATGAGCAGTTCTTC. It codes for CASSLRTSSYYEQFF. V and J are TRBV11-2 and TRBJ2-1; TRBD2 agrees at 8 bases. Germline CDR1 reads SGHAT; CDR2 reads FQNNGV. The V gene end was trimmed by 2 bases and the J gene end by 8 bases; junction bases not matched to a gene: 8. There are 15 residues in the CDR3.

As concerns this clonotype: One end of the junction does not line up with germline, which may come from a read error. The chain couples TRBV5-4 to TRBJ2-7; D perhaps matches TRBD1 (6 bases). Germline CDR1 and CDR2: SGHNT and YYREEE (reference sequence). CDR3 length: 15 amino acids. The CDR3 DNA reads as TGTGCCAGCCGCTTCGGACAGAGGGCTGACTACGAGCATTACTTC. This codes for CASRFGQRADYEHYF.